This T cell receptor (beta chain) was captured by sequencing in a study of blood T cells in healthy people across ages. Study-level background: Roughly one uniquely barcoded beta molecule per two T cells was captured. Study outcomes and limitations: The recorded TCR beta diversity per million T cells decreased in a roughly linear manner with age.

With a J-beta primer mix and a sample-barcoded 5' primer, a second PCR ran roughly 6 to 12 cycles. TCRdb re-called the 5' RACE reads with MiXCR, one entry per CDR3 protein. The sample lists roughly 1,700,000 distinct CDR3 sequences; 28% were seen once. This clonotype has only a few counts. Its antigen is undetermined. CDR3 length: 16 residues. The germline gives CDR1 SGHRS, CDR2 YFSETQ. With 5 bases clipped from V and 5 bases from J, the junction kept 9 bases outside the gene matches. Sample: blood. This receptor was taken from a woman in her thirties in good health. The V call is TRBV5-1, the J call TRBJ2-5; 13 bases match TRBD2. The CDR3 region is CASRQGTSGVVETQYF. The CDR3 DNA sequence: TGCGCCAGCAGACAAGGGACTAGCGGGGTTGTGGAGACCCAGTACTTC.